This T cell receptor (beta chain) appears in the sequencing data of a study of patients and donors after allogeneic stem cell transplantation. The CDR3 extends over 15 amino acids. V lost 4 bases, J lost 1 base, and 5 bases stayed unmatched. The germline CDR1 and CDR2 sequences are MNHEY and SMNVEV (reference sequence). TCRdb re-analysed the RT-PCR reads in MiXCR, keeping a single row per CDR3 protein. In the table there are approximately 160,000 distinct CDR3 sequences, around 28% of which are singletons. The sequence derives from a human donor who was either an allogeneic HSCT recipient or a stem cell or donor lymphocyte infusion donor (not recorded which). It is not recorded whose cells these are; they may come from a transplant donor. The chain carries TRBV27 and TRBJ2-7; 9 bases fit TRBD1. The sequenced material came from blood, either unsorted or a sorted T cell fraction (not recorded which). The CDR3 loop reads CASSSTGTGSYEQYF. The DNA for the CDR3 is TGTGCCAGCAGTTCAACCGGGACAGGGTCCTACGAGCAGTACTTC.